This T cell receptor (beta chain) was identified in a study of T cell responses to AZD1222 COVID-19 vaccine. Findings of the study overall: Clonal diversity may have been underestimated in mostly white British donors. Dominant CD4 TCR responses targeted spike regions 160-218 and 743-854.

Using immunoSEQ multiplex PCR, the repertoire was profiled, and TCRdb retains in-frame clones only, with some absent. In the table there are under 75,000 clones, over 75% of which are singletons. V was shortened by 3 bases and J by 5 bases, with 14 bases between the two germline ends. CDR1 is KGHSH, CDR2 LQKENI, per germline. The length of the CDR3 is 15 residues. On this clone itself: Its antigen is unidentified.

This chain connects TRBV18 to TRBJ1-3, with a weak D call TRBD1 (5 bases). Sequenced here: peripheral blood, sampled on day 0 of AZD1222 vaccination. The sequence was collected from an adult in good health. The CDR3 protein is CASSPSDRSRNTIYF. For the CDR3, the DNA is TGTGCCAGCTCACCGTCTGACAGAAGCAGAAACACCATATATTTT.